The present T cell receptor beta chain was sequenced within a study of identical twins. A universal primer site came from template switching; cDNA carried unique molecular identifiers. Via MiXCR, TCRdb re-called the 5' RACE reads, giving one row per CDR3 protein. The sample has 1.5 million to 2 million distinct CDR3 sequences; around 29% are singletons. With respect to this clonotype: Antigen: not known.

Study-level findings and limits: For monozygotic twins, models underestimated out-of-frame TCR alpha sharing.

V was shortened by 4 bases and J by 3 bases, with 13 bases between the two germline ends. The CDR3 is made up of 15 amino acids. CDR1 and CDR2 from the germline V gene are SGDLS and YYNGEE. This TCR was sampled from a newborn girl in good health. The sample consisted of cord blood. This chain uses TRBV9 with TRBJ1-4; tentatively, D is TRBD1 (5 bases). CDR3 sequence (DNA): TGTGCCAGCAGCCCTCAGAGGGGACCTAATGAAAAACTGTTTTTT. It is translated as CASSPQRGPNEKLFF.